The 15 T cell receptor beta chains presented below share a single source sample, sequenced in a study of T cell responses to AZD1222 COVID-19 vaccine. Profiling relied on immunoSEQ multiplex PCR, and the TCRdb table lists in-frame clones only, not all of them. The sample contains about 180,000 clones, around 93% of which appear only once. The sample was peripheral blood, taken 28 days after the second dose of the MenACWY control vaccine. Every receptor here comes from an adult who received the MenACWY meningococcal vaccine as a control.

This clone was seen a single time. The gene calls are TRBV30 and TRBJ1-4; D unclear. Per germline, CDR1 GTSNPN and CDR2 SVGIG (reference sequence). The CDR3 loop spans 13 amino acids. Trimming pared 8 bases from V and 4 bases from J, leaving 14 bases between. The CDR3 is CAGELYVNEKLFF. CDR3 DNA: TGTGCCGGGGAACTCTACGTTAATGAAAAACTGTTTTTT.

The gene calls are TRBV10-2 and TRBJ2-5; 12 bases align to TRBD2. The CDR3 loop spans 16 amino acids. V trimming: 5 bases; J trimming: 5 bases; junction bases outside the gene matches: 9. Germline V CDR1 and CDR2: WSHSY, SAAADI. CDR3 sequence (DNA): TGCGCCAGCAGTCGGACTAGCGGGGTCCTCCTGGAGACCCAGTACTTC. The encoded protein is CASSRTSGVLLETQYF.

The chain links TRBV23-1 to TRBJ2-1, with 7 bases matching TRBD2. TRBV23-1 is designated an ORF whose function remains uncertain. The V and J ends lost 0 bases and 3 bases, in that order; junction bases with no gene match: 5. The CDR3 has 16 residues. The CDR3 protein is CASSQSQAGCYNEQFF. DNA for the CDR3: TGCGCCAGCAGTCAATCGCAAGCGGGGTGCTACAATGAGCAGTTCTTC.

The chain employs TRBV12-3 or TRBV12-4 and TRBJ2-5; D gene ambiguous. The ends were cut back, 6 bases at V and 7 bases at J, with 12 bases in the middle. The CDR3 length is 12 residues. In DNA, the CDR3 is TGTGCCAGCAGCGACGCATCGGGGACCCAGTACTTC. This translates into CASSDASGTQYF.

Here the CDR3 reads CASGDIGNTEAFF. As DNA, the CDR3 is TGCGCCAGCGGCGACATTGGGAACACTGAAGCTTTCTTT. The chain couples TRBV5-1 to TRBJ1-1; unclear D gene. The CDR3 has 13 amino acids. Germline V gives CDR1 SGHRS, CDR2 YFSETQ. The V end lost 7 bases, the J end lost 1 base, and 11 bases lay between the germline ends.

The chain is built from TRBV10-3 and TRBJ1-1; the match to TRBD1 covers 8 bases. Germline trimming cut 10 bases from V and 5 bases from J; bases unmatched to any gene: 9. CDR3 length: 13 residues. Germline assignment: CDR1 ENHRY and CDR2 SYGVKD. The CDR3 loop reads CASAYDRGTEAFF. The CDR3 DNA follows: TGTGCCAGCGCCTACGACAGGGGAACTGAAGCTTTCTTT.

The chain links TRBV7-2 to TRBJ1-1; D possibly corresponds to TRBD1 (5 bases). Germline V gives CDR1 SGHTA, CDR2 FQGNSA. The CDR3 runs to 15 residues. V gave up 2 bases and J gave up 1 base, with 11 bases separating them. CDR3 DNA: TGTGCCAGCAGCTTACACGGGGGGTGGAACACTGAAGCTTTCTTT. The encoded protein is CASSLHGGWNTEAFF.

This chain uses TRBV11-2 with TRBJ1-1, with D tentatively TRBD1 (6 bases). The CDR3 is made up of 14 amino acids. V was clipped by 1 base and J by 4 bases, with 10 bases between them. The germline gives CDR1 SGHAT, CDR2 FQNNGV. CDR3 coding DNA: TGTGCCAGCAGCTTAGGAGGGGGTGGCACTGAAGCTTTCTTT. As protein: CASSLGGGGTEAFF. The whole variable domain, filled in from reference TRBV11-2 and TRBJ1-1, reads EAGVAQSPRYKIIEKRQSVAFWCNPISGHATLYWYQQILGQGPKLLIQFQNNGVVDDSQLPKDRFSAERLKGVDSTLKIQPAKLEDSAVYLCASSLGGGGTEAFFGQGTRLTVV.

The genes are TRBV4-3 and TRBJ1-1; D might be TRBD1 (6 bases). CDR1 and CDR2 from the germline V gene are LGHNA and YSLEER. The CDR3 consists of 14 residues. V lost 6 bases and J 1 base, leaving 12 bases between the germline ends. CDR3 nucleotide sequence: TGCGCCAGCAGACAGGGAACGTCGAACACTGAAGCTTTCTTT. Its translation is CASRQGTSNTEAFF.

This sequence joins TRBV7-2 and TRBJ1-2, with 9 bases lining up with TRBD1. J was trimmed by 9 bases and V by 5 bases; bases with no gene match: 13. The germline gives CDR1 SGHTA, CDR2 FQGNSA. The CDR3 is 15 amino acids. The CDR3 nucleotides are TGTGCCAGCAGCGGACCGGGACAGGGACTATTAAGCTACACCTTC. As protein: CASSGPGQGLLSYTF.

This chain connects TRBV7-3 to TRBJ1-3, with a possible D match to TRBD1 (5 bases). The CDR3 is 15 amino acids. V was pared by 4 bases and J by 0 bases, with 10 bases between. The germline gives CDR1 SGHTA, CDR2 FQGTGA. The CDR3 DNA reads TGTGCCAGCAGCTGGGACGAAATCTCTGGAAACACCATATATTTT. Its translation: CASSWDEISGNTIYF.

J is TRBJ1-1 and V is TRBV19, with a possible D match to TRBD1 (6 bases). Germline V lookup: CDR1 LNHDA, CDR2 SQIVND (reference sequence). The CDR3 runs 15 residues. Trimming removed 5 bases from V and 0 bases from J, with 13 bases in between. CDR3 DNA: TGTGCCAGTAGTGGGGGCCTGCGGGTGAACACTGAAGCTTTCTTT. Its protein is CASSGGLRVNTEAFF.

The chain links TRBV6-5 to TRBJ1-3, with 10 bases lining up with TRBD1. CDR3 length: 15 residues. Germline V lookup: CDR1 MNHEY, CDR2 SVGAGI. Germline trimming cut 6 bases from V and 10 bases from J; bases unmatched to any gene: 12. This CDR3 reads CASRSPGTGERTIYF. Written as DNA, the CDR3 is TGTGCCAGCAGGAGCCCCGGGACAGGGGAGAGGACCATATATTTT.

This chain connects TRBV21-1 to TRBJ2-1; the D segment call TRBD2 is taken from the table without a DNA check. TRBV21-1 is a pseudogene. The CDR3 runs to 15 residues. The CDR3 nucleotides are TGTGCCAGCAGCAGGCGACTAGGGTTGGGCAATGAGCAGTTCTTC. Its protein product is CASSRRLGLGNEQFF.

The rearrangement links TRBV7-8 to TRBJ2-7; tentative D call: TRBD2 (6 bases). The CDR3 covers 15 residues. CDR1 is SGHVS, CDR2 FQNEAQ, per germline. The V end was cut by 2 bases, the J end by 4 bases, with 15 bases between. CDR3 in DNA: TGTGCCAGCAGCTTACCGACGGGGGTAGGGTACGAGCAGTACTTC. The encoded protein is CASSLPTGVGYEQYF.